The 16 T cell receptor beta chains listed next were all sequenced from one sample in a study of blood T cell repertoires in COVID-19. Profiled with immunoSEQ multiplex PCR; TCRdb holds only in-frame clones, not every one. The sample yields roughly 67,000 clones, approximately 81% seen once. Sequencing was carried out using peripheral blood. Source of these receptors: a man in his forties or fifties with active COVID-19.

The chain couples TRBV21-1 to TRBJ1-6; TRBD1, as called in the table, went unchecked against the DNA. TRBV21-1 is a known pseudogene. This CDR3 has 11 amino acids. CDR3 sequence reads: CARTSHSPLHF. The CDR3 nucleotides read TGTGCCCGCACCAGTCATTCACCCCTCCACTTT.

CDR3 coding DNA: TGTGCCAGCAGCCAAGGAGGTAGCGGGAGGCTGGGAAGGGAGCTGTTTTTT. Translating it yields CASSQGGSGRLGRELFF. The chain has TRBV3-1 (or the pseudogene TRBV3-2) and TRBJ2-2; TRBD2 matches 10 bases. This CDR3 is 17 amino acids long. Germline values: CDR1 LGHDT, CDR2 YNNKEL (reference sequence). Trimming removed 1 base from V and 9 bases from J; junction bases left unmatched: 11.

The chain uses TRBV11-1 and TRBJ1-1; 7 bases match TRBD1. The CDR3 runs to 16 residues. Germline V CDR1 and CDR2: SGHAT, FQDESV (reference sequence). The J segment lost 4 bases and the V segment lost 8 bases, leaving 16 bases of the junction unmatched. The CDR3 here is CASRPDRPSSGTEAFF. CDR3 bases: TGTGCCAGCCGCCCGGACAGGCCCTCGAGCGGCACTGAAGCTTTCTTT.

The CDR3 region has the DNA TGTGCCAGCAGTGATGTCGGCGGGAAGAGCTCCTACAATGAGCAGTTCTTC. Its translation: CASSDVGGKSSYNEQFF. The genes are TRBV6-4 and TRBJ2-1, with a possible D match to TRBD2 (6 bases). V shed 3 bases and J shed 0 bases, with 15 bases lying between them. CDR3 length equals 17 residues. The germline V gene encodes CDR1 MRHNA and CDR2 SNTAGT.

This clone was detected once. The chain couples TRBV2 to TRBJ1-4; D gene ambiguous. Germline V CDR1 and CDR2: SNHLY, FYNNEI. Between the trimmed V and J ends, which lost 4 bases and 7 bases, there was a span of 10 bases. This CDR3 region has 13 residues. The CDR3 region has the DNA TGTGCCAGCAGTGGCCAGTTTGGTGAAAAACTGTTTTTT. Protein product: CASSGQFGEKLFF.

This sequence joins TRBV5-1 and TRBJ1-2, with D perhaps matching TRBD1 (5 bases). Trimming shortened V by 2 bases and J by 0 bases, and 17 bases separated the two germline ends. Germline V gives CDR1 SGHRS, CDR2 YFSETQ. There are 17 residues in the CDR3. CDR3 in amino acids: CASSFASGLNSNYGYTF. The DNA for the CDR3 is TGCGCCAGCAGCTTTGCGTCAGGGCTGAATTCTAACTATGGCTACACCTTC.

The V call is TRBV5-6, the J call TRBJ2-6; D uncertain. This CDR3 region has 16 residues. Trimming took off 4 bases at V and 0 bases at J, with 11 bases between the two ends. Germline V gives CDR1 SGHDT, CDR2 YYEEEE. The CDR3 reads CASSINSISGANVLTF. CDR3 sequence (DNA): TGTGCCAGCAGCATAAACTCGATCTCTGGGGCCAACGTCCTGACTTTC.

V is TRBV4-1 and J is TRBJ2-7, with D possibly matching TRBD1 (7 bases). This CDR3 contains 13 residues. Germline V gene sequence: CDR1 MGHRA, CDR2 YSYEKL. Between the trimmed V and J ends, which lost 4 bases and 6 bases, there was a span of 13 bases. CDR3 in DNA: TGCGCCAGCAGCCTAAGTCAGGGGGGCGAGCAGTACTTC. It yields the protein CASSLSQGGEQYF.

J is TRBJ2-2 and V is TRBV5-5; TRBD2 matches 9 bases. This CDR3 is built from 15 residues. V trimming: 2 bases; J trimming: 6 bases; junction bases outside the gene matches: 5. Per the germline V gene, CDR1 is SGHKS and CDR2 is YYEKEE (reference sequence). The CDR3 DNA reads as TGTGCCAGCAGCTTAGGCGGGGGGGCCGCCGGGGAGCTGTTTTTT. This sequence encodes CASSLGGGAAGELFF.

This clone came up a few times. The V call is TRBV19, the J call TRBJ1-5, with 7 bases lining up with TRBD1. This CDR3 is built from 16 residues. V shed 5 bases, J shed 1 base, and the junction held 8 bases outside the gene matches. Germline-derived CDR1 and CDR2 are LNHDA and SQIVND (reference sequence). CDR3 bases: TGTGCCAGTAGTTACCGGGACAGAGGAAGCAATCAGCCCCAGCATTTT. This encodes CASSYRDRGSNQPQHF.

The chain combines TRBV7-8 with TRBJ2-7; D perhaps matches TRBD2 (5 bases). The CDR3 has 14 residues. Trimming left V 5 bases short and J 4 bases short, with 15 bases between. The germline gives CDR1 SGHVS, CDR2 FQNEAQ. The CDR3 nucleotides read TGTGCCAGCAGCCGAGCGGTCATACGGTACGAGCAGTACTTC. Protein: CASSRAVIRYEQYF.

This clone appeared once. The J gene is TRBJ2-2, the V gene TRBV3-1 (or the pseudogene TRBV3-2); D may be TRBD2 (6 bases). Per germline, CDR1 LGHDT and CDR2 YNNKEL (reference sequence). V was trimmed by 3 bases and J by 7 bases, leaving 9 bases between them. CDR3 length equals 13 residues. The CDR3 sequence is CASSQTSVGELFF. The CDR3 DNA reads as TGTGCCAGCAGCCAGACTAGTGTCGGGGAGCTGTTTTTT.

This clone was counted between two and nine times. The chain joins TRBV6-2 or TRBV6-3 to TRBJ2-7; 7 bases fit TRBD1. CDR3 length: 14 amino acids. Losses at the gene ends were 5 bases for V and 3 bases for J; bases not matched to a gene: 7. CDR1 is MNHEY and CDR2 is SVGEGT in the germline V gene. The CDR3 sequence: CASSPTGHDYEQYF. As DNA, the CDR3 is TGTGCCAGCAGTCCGACAGGGCACGACTACGAGCAGTACTTC.

The CDR3 DNA sequence: TGTGCCTGGAAAAAGGGGACAGGGCCTCAAGGAGAGACCCAGTACTTC. Amino acids: CAWKKGTGPQGETQYF. The rearrangement joins TRBV30 to TRBJ2-5, with 9 bases that match TRBD1. CDR3 length: 16 residues. The V gene end was trimmed by 4 bases and the J gene end by 4 bases; junction bases not matched to a gene: 13. In germline, CDR1 is GTSNPN, CDR2 SVGIG (reference sequence). The full variable domain, with the rest looked up from reference TRBV30 and TRBJ2-5, is SQTIHQWPATLVQPVGSPLSLECTVEGTSNPNLYWYRQAAGRGLQLLFYSVGIGQISSEVPQNLSASRPQDRQFILSSKKLLLSDSGFYLCAWKKGTGPQGETQYFGPGTRLLVL.

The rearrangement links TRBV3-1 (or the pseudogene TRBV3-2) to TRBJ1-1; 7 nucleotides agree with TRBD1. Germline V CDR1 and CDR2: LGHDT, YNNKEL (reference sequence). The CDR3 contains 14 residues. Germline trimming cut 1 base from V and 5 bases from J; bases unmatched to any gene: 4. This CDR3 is CASSQGGQITEAFF. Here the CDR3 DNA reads TGTGCCAGCAGCCAAGGGGGACAGATAACTGAAGCTTTCTTT.

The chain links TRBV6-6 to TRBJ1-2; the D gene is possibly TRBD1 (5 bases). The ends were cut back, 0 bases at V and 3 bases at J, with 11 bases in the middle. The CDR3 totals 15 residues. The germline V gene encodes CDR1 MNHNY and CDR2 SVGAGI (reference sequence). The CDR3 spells CASSYSRQLDYGYTF. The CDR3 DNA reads TGTGCCAGCAGTTACTCCAGACAGCTTGACTATGGCTACACCTTC.